Below, one TCR beta chain is given with its context. Its antigen is still unknown. Tagging with unique molecular identifiers was a feature of the TCR beta cDNA libraries. TCRdb reprocessed the PCR reads with MiXCR, giving one entry per CDR3 protein. The table has over 300,000 distinct CDR3 sequences, about a third seen once. This sample is drawn from a study of post-analysis software for immune sequencing data. Study outcomes and limitations: Five or six TRBV segments, TRBV5-6, TRBV5-1 and TRBV20-1 among them, were found more frequent in patients than controls.

The CDR3 contains 13 residues. The V gene lost 4 bases and the J gene lost 8 bases, with 11 bases spanning the gap. This chain joins TRBV12-3 or TRBV12-4 and TRBJ1-4; D is perhaps TRBD1 (5 bases). Sequenced: blood. This sequence was found in a girl under 18 with multiple sclerosis. The CDR3 reads CASSSGTIEKLFF. CDR3 sequence (DNA): TGTGCCAGCAGTTCCGGGACGATCGAAAAACTGTTTTTT.